This TCR beta chain was retrieved from a study of spatial heterogeneity in lung cancer. Study-level results: Ubiquitous expanded tumor TCRs were observed in blood more at resection than follow-up.

In its sample, this clonotype was seen many times. Antigen unknown. Time point: sample taken at primary tumor resection. Whole RNA was taken from tumor, nontumor lung or frozen PBMC; it was then sequenced unsorted. TCRdb fed the 5' RACE reads into MiXCR, producing one record per CDR3 protein. The sample lists 35,000 or so distinct CDR3 sequences, 4% to 6% occurring once. With V trimmed by 3 bases and J by 0 bases, 2 bases remained unmatched. CDR1 LGHNA and CDR2 YSLEER come from the germline V gene. The CDR3 extends over 15 amino acids. V is TRBV4-3 and J is TRBJ2-3; TRBD1 aligns across 8 bases. The sample was PBMCs, taken at surgery. The source of this sequence is a female donor with early-stage non-small cell lung cancer. The CDR3 protein is CASSHGQGSTDTQYF. CDR3 DNA: TGCGCCAGCAGCCACGGACAGGGAAGCACAGATACGCAGTATTTT.